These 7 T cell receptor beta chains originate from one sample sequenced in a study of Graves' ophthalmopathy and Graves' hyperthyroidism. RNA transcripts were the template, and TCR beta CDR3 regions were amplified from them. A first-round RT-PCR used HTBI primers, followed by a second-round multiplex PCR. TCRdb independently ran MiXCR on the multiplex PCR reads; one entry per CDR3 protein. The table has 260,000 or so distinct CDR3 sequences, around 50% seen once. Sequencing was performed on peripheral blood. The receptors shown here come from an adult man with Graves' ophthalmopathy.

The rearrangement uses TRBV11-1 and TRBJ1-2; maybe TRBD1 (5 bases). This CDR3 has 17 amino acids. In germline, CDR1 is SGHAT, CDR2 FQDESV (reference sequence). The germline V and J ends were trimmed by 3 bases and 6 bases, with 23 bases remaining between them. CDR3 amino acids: CASSLVGGSFPVNGYTF. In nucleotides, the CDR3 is TGTGCCAGCAGCTTGGTGGGGGGGTCTTTCCCCGTGAATGGCTACACCTTC.

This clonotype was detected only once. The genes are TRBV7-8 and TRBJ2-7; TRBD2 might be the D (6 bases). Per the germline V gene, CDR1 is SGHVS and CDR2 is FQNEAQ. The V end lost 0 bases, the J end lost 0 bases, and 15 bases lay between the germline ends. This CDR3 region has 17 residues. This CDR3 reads CASSLADRGGPSYEQYF. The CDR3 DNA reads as TGTGCCAGCAGCTTAGCAGACCGGGGAGGTCCCTCCTACGAGCAGTACTTC.

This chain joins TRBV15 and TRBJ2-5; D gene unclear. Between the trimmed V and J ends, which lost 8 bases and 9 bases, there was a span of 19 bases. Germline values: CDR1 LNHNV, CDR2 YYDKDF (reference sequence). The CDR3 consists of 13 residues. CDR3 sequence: CATEAALNQPQYF. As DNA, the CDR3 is TGTGCCACCGAGGCGGCGCTCAATCAGCCCCAGTACTTC.

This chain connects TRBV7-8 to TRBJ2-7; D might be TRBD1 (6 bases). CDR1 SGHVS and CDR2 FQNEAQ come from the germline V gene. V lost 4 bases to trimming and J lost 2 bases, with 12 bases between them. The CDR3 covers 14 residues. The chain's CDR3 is CASSSGTPPYEQYF. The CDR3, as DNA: TGTGCCAGCAGCTCGGGGACACCCCCCTACGAGCAGTACTTC.

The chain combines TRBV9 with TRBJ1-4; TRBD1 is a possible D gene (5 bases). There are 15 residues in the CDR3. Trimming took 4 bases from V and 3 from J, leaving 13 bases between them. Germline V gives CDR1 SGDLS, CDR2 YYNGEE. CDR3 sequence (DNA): TGTGCCAGCAGCCAATGGGGGGAGGCTAATGAAAAACTGTTTTTT. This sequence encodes CASSQWGEANEKLFF.

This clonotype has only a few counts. CDR3 region: CASSHGGGTEAFF. The CDR3 DNA sequence: TGTGCCAGCAGCCACGGGGGGGGGACTGAAGCTTTCTTT. The chain combines TRBV9 with TRBJ1-1, with D perhaps TRBD1 (5 bases). The CDR3 loop spans 13 amino acids. Germline V gene sequence: CDR1 SGDLS, CDR2 YYNGEE. Deletions cut 4 bases from V and 5 bases from J, with 12 bases between.

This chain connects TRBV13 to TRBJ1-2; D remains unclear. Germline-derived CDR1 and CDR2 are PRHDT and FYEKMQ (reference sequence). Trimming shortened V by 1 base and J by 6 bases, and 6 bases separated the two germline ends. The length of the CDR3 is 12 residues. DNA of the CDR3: TGTGCCAGCAGCTTAGACGCTAATGGCTACACCTTC. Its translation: CASSLDANGYTF.